This T cell receptor (beta chain) appears in the sequencing data of a study of T cells in Graves' hyperthyroidism and ophthalmopathy. In germline, CDR1 is DFQATT, CDR2 SNEGSKA (reference sequence). With 5 bases clipped from V and 1 base from J, the junction kept 5 bases outside the gene matches. This CDR3 contains 14 residues. TCR beta CDR3 regions were amplified from RNA transcripts. TCR CDR3 regions were first amplified by RT-PCR with HTBI primers. TCRdb re-derived calls from the multiplex PCR reads in MiXCR, one entry per CDR3 protein. The table lists hundreds of thousands of distinct CDR3 sequences, 16% of them singletons.

The J gene is TRBJ1-5, the V gene TRBV20-1, with 7 bases identical to TRBD1. Sequenced material: blood. The receptor's source is a woman aged 40 to 50 with Graves' ophthalmopathy. The CDR3 bases are TGCAGTGCTTCGGACAGGAGAAGCAATCAGCCCCAGCATTTT. It specifies CSASDRRSNQPQHF.